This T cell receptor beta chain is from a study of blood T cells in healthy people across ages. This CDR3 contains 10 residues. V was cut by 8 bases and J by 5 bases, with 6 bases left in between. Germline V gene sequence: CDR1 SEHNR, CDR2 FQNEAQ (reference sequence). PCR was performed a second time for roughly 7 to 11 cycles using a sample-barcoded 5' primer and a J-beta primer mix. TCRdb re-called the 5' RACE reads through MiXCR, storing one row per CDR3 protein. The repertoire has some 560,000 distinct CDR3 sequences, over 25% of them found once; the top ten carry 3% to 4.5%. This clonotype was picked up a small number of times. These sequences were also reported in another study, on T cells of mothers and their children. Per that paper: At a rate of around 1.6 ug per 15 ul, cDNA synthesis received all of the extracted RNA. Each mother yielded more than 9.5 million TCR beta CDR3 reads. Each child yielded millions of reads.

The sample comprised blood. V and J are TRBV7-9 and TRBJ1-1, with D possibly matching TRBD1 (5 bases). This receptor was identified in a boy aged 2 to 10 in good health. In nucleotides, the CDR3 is TGTGCCAGCGAGGGGACTGAAGCTTTCTTT. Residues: CASEGTEAFF.